The entry that follows covers one T cell receptor (beta chain) sequence. Produced via immunoSEQ multiplex PCR; TCRdb's table is partial and in-frame only. The sample lists around 65,000 clones; approximately 75% were seen once. These data come from a study of blood T cell repertoires in COVID-19. The CDR3 length is 15 residues. V lost 5 bases and J 1 base, leaving 13 bases between the germline ends. Germline V gene data show CDR1 as SGHDT and CDR2 as YYEEEE. The genes are TRBV5-6 and TRBJ2-1, with D possibly being TRBD1 (7 bases). The sequenced sample was peripheral blood. The receptor was isolated from a human donor in a cohort sampled during active COVID-19. CDR3 nucleotide sequence: TGTGCCAGCAGGGGGGGACAGAGATCCTACAATGAGCAGTTCTTC. Translated, it gives CASRGGQRSYNEQFF.